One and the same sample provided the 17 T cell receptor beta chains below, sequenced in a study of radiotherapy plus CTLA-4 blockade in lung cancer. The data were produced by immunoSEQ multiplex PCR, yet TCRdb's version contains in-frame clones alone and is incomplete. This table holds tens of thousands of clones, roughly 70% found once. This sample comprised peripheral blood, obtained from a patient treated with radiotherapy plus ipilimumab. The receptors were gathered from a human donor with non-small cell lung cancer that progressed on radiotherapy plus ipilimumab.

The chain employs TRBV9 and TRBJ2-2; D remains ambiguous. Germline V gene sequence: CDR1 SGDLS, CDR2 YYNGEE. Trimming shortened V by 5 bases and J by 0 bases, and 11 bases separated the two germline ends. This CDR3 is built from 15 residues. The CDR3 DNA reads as TGTGCCAGCAGTTCACAGAGGTCGAACACCGGGGAGCTGTTTTTT. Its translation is CASSSQRSNTGELFF.

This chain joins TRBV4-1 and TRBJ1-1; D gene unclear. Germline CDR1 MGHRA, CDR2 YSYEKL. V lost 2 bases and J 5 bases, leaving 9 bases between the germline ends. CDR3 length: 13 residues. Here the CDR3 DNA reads TGCGCCAGCAGCCAAATAGGGTTTACTGAAGCTTTCTTT. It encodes CASSQIGFTEAFF.

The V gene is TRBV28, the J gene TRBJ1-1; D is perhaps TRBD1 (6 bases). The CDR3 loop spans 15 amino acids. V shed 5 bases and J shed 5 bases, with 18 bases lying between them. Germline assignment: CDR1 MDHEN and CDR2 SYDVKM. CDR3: CASSLPGEGGTEAFF. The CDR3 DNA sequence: TGTGCCAGCAGTCTCCCCGGGGAGGGGGGTACTGAAGCTTTCTTT.

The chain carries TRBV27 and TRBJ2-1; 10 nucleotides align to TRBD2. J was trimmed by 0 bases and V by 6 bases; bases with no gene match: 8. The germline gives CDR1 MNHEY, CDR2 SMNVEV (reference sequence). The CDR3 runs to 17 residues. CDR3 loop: CASSPQLAGSSYNEQFF. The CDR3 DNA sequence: TGTGCCAGCAGCCCCCAACTAGCGGGGTCCTCCTACAATGAGCAGTTCTTC.

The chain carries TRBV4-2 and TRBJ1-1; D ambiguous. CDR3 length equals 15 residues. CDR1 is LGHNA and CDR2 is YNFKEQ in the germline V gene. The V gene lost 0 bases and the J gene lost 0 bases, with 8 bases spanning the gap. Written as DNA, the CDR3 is TGTGCCAGCAGCCAAGATCACAGTATGAACACTGAAGCTTTCTTT. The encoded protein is CASSQDHSMNTEAFF.

In nucleotides, the CDR3 is TGTGCCAGCAGCCAAGAGGGACACCCTACCTACGAGCAGTACTTC. Residues: CASSQEGHPTYEQYF. This chain links TRBV4-2 with TRBJ2-7; D might be TRBD1 (6 bases). Between the trimmed V and J ends, which lost 0 bases and 2 bases, there was a span of 11 bases. Germline V gene sequence: CDR1 LGHNA, CDR2 YNFKEQ. The CDR3 extends over 15 amino acids.

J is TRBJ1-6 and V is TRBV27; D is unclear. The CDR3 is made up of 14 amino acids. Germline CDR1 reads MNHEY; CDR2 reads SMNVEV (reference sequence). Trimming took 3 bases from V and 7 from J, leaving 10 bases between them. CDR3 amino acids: CASSFYGSNSPLHF. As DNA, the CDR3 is TGTGCCAGCAGTTTTTACGGGTCCAATTCACCCCTCCACTTT.

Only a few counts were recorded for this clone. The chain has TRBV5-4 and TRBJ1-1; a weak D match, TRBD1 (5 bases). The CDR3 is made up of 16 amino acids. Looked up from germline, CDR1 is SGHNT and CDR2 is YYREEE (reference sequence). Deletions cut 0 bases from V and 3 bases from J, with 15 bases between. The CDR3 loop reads CASSLVPGGLYTEAFF. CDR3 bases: TGTGCCAGCAGCTTGGTTCCGGGGGGATTGTACACTGAAGCTTTCTTT.

In nucleotides, the CDR3 is TGCGCCAGCAGCCAAGATTACACCTACAATCAGCCCCAGCATTTT. Translation gives CASSQDYTYNQPQHF. The chain joins TRBV4-1 to TRBJ1-5, with D hard to call. The CDR3 extends over 15 amino acids. CDR1 and CDR2 (germline): MGHRA, YSYEKL. Trimming took 0 bases from V and 3 from J, leaving 9 bases between them.

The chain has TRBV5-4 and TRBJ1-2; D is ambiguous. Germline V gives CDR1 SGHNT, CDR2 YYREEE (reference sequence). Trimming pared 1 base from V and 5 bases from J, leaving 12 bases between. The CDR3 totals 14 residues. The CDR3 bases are TGTGCCAGCAGCTTGAGACCAGAAGCGTATGGCTACACCTTC. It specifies CASSLRPEAYGYTF. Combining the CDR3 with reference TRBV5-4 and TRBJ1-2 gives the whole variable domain ETGVTQSPTHLIKTRGQQVTLRCSSQSGHNTVSWYQQALGQGPQFIFQYYREEENGRGNFPPRFSGLQFPNYSSELNVNALELDDSALYLCASSLRPEAYGYTFGSGTRLTVV.

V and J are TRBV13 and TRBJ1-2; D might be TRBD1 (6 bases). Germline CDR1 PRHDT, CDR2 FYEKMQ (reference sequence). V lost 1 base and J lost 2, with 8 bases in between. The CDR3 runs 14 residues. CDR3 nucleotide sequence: TGTGCCAGCAGCTTAGAAGGACAGAACTATGGCTACACCTTC. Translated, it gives CASSLEGQNYGYTF.

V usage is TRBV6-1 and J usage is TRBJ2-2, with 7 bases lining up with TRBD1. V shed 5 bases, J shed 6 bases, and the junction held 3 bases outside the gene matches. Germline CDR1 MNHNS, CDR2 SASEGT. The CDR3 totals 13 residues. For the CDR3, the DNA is TGTGCCAGCAGTCAGGGGGTGGCCGGGGAGCTGTTTTTT. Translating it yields CASSQGVAGELFF.

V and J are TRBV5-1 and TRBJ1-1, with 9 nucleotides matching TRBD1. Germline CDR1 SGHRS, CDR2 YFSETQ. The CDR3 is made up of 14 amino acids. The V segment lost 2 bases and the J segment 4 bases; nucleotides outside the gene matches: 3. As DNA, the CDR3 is TGCGCCAGCAGCTTAGAGACAGGGGGCACTGAAGCTTTCTTT. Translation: CASSLETGGTEAFF. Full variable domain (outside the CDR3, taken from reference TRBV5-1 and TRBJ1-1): KAGVTQTPRYLIKTRGQQVTLSCSPISGHRSVSWYQQTPGQGLQFLFEYFSETQRNKGNFPGRFSGRQFSNSRSEMNVSTLELGDSALYLCASSLETGGTEAFFGQGTRLTVV.

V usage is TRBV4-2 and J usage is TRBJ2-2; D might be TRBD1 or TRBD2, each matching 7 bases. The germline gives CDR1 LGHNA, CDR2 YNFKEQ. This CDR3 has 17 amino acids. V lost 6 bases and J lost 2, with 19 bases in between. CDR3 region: CASRLEGGDRNTGELFF. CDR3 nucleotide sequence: TGTGCCAGCAGACTTGAAGGGGGGGACAGAAACACCGGGGAGCTGTTTTTT.

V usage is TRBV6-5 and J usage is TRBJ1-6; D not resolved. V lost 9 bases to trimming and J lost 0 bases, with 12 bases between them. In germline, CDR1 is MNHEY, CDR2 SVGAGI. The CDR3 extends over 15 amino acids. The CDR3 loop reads CASGRLSSYNSPLHF. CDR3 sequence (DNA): TGTGCCAGTGGACGGTTGAGCTCCTATAATTCACCCCTCCACTTT.

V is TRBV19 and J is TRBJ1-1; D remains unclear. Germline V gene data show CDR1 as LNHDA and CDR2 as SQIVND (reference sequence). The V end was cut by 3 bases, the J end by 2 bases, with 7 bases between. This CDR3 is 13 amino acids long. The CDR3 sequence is CASSILVNTEAFF. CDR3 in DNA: TGTGCCAGTAGTATCTTAGTTAACACTGAAGCTTTCTTT.

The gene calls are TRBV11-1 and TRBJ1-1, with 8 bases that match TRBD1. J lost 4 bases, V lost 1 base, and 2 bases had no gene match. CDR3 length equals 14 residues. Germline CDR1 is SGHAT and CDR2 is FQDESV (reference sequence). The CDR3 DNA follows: TGTGCCAGCAGCTTAGTCACAGGGGGCACTGAAGCTTTCTTT. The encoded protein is CASSLVTGGTEAFF. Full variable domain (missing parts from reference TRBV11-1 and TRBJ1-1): EAEVAQSPRYKITEKSQAVAFWCDPISGHATLYWYRQILGQGPELLVQFQDESVVDDSQLPKDRFSAERLKGVDSTLKIQPAELGDSAMYLCASSLVTGGTEAFFGQGTRLTVV.